Presented here are 17 T cell receptor beta chains from one specimen sequenced in a study of blood T cell repertoires in COVID-19. Repertoires were generated with immunoSEQ multiplex PCR, while TCRdb's copy carries only in-frame clones and drops some. The data show about 260,000 clones, more than 75% seen once. Source material: peripheral blood. The receptors here all came from a woman aged 60-75 years with COVID-19, enrolled during active disease.

The V call is TRBV4-1, the J call TRBJ2-7, with 7 bases fitting TRBD2. This CDR3 spans 18 amino acids. With V trimmed by 0 bases and J by 6 bases, 17 bases remained unmatched. Germline loops: CDR1 MGHRA, CDR2 YSYEKL. The CDR3 reads CASSQDPKSSGPRREQYF. In DNA, the CDR3 is TGCGCCAGCAGCCAAGATCCAAAGAGTAGCGGGCCCCGTCGCGAGCAGTACTTC.

The chain has TRBV29-1 and TRBJ2-2; no reliable D call. Trimming took 4 bases from V and 0 from J, leaving 9 bases between them. Germline V lookup: CDR1 SQVTM, CDR2 ANQGSEA. The length of the CDR3 is 14 residues. The CDR3 region is CSVGSEANTGELFF. CDR3 DNA sequence: TGCAGCGTTGGATCAGAAGCGAACACCGGGGAGCTGTTTTTT.

This chain joins TRBV5-1 and TRBJ1-1; D is undetermined. The CDR3 is made up of 15 amino acids. Between the trimmed V and J ends, which lost 3 bases and 3 bases, there was a span of 15 bases. Germline loops: CDR1 SGHRS, CDR2 YFSETQ. The DNA for the CDR3 is TGCGCCAGCAGCTGGAGCCCCTTGCTGGACACTGAAGCTTTCTTT. It is translated as CASSWSPLLDTEAFF. Using reference TRBV5-1 and TRBJ1-1 for the parts outside the CDR3, the full variable domain is KAGVTQTPRYLIKTRGQQVTLSCSPISGHRSVSWYQQTPGQGLQFLFEYFSETQRNKGNFPGRFSGRQFSNSRSEMNVSTLELGDSALYLCASSWSPLLDTEAFFGQGTRLTVV.

The chain combines TRBV18 with TRBJ1-5; tentative D call: TRBD1 (5 bases). With 6 bases removed from V and 0 bases from J, the gap between germline ends came to 12 bases. From germline, CDR1 is KGHSH and CDR2 LQKENI. CDR3 length: 15 residues. Written as DNA, the CDR3 is TGTGCCAGCTCGGACACCCGTGATAGCAATCAGCCCCAGCATTTT. It translates to CASSDTRDSNQPQHF.

The genes are TRBV6-6 and TRBJ2-7; 9 nucleotides align to TRBD1. The V and J ends lost 5 bases and 3 bases, in that order; junction bases with no gene match: 5. Germline V gene sequence: CDR1 MNHNY, CDR2 SVGAGI (reference sequence). The CDR3 totals 14 residues. The CDR3 DNA reads as TGTGCCAGCAGTAACCGGGACAGGGTCTACGAGCAGTACTTC. As protein: CASSNRDRVYEQYF.

The chain links TRBV6-4 to TRBJ1-2; weak D call: TRBD1 (5 bases). V was pared by 3 bases and J by 8 bases, with 19 bases between. The CDR3 length is 15 residues. Germline CDR1 and CDR2: MRHNA and SNTAGT. CDR3 region: CASSESGLPLEGYTF. The DNA of the CDR3 is TGTGCCAGCAGTGAGTCGGGACTCCCCCTCGAGGGCTACACCTTC.

The chain employs TRBV27 and TRBJ1-2, with D tentatively TRBD1 (6 bases). CDR1 MNHEY and CDR2 SMNVEV come from the germline V gene (reference sequence). The CDR3 covers 13 residues. V was clipped by 7 bases and J by 7 bases, with 16 bases between them. CDR3: CASKLGARGGYTF. The CDR3 region has the DNA TGTGCCAGCAAACTGGGGGCGAGAGGTGGCTACACCTTC.

The chain uses TRBV5-5 and TRBJ1-1; tentative D call: TRBD1 (6 bases). Germline CDR1 and CDR2: SGHKS and YYEKEE (reference sequence). This CDR3 comprises 15 residues. V lost 4 bases and J 1 base, leaving 14 bases between the germline ends. CDR3 nucleotides: TGTGCCAGCAGCACTACGGGACAAGAGAACACTGAAGCTTTCTTT. It translates to CASSTTGQENTEAFF.

V usage is TRBV29-1 and J usage is TRBJ1-6; 9 bases agree with TRBD1. CDR1 is SQVTM and CDR2 is ANQGSEA in the germline V gene. The CDR3 is made up of 13 amino acids. Losses at the gene ends were 4 bases for V and 8 bases for J; bases not matched to a gene: 3. The CDR3 loop reads CSVGDRADSPLHF. The DNA for the CDR3 is TGCAGCGTTGGGGACAGGGCGGATTCACCCCTCCACTTT.

The genes are TRBV9 and TRBJ1-5, with 10 bases lining up with TRBD1. Germline values: CDR1 SGDLS, CDR2 YYNGEE. This CDR3 spans 14 amino acids. Trimming took 3 bases from V and 6 from J; bases not matched to a gene: 3. The DNA for the CDR3 is TGTGCCAGCAGCGCAGGGACAGGGGTTCAGCCCCAGCATTTT. Amino acid sequence: CASSAGTGVQPQHF.

Note on this clone: This same CDR3 is encoded by further DNA sequences in the sample. J is TRBJ1-5 and V is TRBV4-2; D remains ambiguous. With 0 bases removed from V and 6 bases from J, the gap between germline ends came to 6 bases. Germline CDR1 reads LGHNA; CDR2 reads YNFKEQ. The CDR3 contains 13 residues. CDR3 in DNA: TGTGCCAGCAGCCAAGACCGGGGTCAGCCCCAGCATTTT. Translation: CASSQDRGQPQHF.

CDR3 residues: CASSPRTGLPGANVLTF. As DNA, the CDR3 is TGCGCCAGCAGCCCTCGTACAGGCCTCCCTGGGGCCAACGTCCTGACTTTC. V usage is TRBV5-1 and J usage is TRBJ2-6; TRBD1 is a possible D gene (5 bases). Germline CDR1 reads SGHRS; CDR2 reads YFSETQ. Deletions cut 4 bases from V and 2 bases from J, with 16 bases between. The CDR3 spans 17 residues.

V gene TRBV9 combines with J gene TRBJ2-7; 11 positions match TRBD1. The V and J ends lost 4 bases and 7 bases, in that order; junction bases with no gene match: 7. The CDR3 is 14 amino acids. The germline V gene has CDR1 SGDLS and CDR2 YYNGEE. DNA of the CDR3: TGTGCCAGCAGCACCGGACAGGGGGCTGTTGAGCAGTACTTC. Protein: CASSTGQGAVEQYF.

The J gene is TRBJ1-3, the V gene TRBV5-5; no definite D call. The CDR3 sequence is 15 residues long. The V gene's germline CDR1 is SGHKS and CDR2 YYEKEE (reference sequence). Trimming stripped 7 bases from V and 0 bases from J, with 14 bases between. The chain's CDR3 is CASAGVPHSGNTIYF. CDR3 in DNA: TGTGCCAGCGCCGGGGTACCTCACTCTGGAAACACCATATATTTT.

In this sample, this clone turned up once. The gene calls are TRBV6-1 and TRBJ2-1; D perhaps matches TRBD2 (5 bases). The V and J ends lost 0 bases and 1 base respectively, with 7 bases between them. Germline lookup yields CDR1 MNHNS and CDR2 SASEGT. The CDR3 has 15 amino acids. The CDR3 DNA reads as TGTGCCAGCAGTGAAGCGGGAGTATCCTACAATGAGCAGTTCTTC. The encoded protein is CASSEAGVSYNEQFF.

The chain carries TRBV7-3 and TRBJ2-3, with 8 bases lining up with TRBD1. Trimming removed 3 bases from V and 5 bases from J; junction bases left unmatched: 4. The CDR3 runs 14 residues. Germline V gene sequence: CDR1 SGHTA, CDR2 FQGTGA. The CDR3 reads CASSFGRGQDTQYF. The CDR3 region has the DNA TGTGCCAGCAGCTTTGGCAGGGGGCAAGATACGCAGTATTTT.

This clone was observed a few times. The rearrangement joins TRBV2 to TRBJ1-4, with D unclear. Trimming took off 8 bases at V and 4 bases at J, with 11 bases between the two ends. CDR1 is SNHLY, CDR2 FYNNEI, per germline. This CDR3 is 13 amino acids long. The CDR3 DNA reads as TGTGCCAGCGAGTACACGGGTAATGAAAAACTGTTTTTT. It specifies CASEYTGNEKLFF.